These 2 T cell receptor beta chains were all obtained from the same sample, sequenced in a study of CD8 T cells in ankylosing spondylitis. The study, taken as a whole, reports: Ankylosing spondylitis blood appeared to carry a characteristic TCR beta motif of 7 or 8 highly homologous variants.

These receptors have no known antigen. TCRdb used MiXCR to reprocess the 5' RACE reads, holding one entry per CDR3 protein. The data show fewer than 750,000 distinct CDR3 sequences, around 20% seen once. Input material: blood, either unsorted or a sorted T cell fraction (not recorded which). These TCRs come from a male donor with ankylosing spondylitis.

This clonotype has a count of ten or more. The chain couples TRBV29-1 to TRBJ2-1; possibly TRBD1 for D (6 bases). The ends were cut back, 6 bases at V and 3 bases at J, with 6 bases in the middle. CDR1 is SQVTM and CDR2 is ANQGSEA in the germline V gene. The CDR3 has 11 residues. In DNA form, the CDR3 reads TGCAGCGTGGACAGCTACAATGAGCAGTTCTTC. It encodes CSVDSYNEQFF.

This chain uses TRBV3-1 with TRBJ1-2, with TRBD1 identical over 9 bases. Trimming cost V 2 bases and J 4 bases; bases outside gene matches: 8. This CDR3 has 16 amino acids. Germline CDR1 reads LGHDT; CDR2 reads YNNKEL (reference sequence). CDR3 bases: TGTGCCAGCAGCCAATCCCGGGACAGGGCATTCTATGGCTACACCTTC. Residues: CASSQSRDRAFYGYTF.